This is a list of T cell receptor beta chains from one sample in a study of spatial heterogeneity in lung cancer. TCRdb reprocessed the 5' RACE reads via MiXCR and lists one record per CDR3 protein. The sample yields about 53,000 distinct CDR3 sequences, roughly 7% seen once. The sample was PBMCs, taken at surgery. These TCRs come from a female donor with early-stage non-small cell lung cancer. CDR3s include the opening cysteine and the closing phenylalanine or tryptophan. Each record gives: V gene, clone size, J gene, D gene, CDR3 protein, CDR3 DNA. D genes are given only for firm matches. Size tells how often a clone was seen (once, few, many) or the class of an expanded clone, and some rows leave it out.

TRBV18,few,TRBJ2-4,TRBD2,CASSLLLGRGAKNIQYF,TGTGCCAGCTCACTCCTCCTAGGGCGGGGGGCCAAAAACATTCAGTACTTC
TRBV7-2,few,TRBJ1-1,-,CASSLEGLVAFF,TGTGCCAGCAGCTTAGAGGGGTTGGTAGCTTTCTTT
TRBV12-3/TRBV12-4,once,TRBJ2-5,TRBD2,CASSFGGGAEETQYF,TGTGCCAGCAGTTTCGGCGGGGGGGCGGAAGAGACCCAGTACTTC
TRBV12-3/TRBV12-4,-,TRBJ1-1,-,CASSSGSAEAFF,TGTGCCAGCAGTTCAGGGAGCGCTGAAGCTTTCTTT
TRBV3-1,many,TRBJ2-7,-,CASSQPTGREQYF,TGTGCCAGCAGCCAACCCACAGGCCGCGAGCAGTACTTC
TRBV28,many,TRBJ2-7,-,CASTPGSGSLRVTSYEQYF,TGTGCCAGCACCCCCGGGTCAGGGAGTCTGAGGGTTACCTCCTACGAGCAGTACTTC
TRBV7-3,few,TRBJ1-2,-,CATGTARLRGYTF,TGTGCCACTGGGACGGCCCGGTTGAGGGGCTACACCTTC
TRBV7-7,-,TRBJ2-1,-,CASSRSPMSEQFF,TGTGCCAGCAGCCGATCTCCTATGTCGGAGCAGTTCTTC
TRBV7-3,few,TRBJ2-7,TRBD2,CASSKSPSGSYEQYF,TGTGCCAGCAGCAAAAGTCCTAGCGGATCCTACGAGCAGTACTTC
TRBV27,many,TRBJ1-5,-,CASSLSGGGQPQHF,TGTGCCAGCAGTTTATCTGGGGGAGGGCAGCCCCAGCATTTT
TRBV28,many,TRBJ2-7,TRBD1,CASSSTGSDEQYF,TGTGCCAGCAGTTCGACAGGGAGTGACGAGCAGTACTTC
TRBV11-2,many,TRBJ2-2,TRBD2,CASSSLKGMGGSTGELFF,TGTGCCAGCAGCTCCCTAAAGGGGATGGGAGGGAGCACCGGGGAGCTGTTTTTT
TRBV29-1,-,TRBJ1-2,TRBD1,CSIYGGQNYGYTF,TGCAGTATATATGGGGGACAGAACTATGGCTACACCTTC
TRBV30,-,TRBJ1-5,TRBD1,CAWTDREGQPQHF,TGTGCCTGGACCGACAGGGAGGGTCAGCCCCAGCATTTT
TRBV7-9,few,TRBJ1-3,-,CASSPRGPLGNTIYF,TGTGCCAGCAGCCCCCGAGGCCCCCTTGGAAACACCATATATTTT
TRBV9,many,TRBJ1-1,-,CASSVVGPRGTEAFF,TGTGCCAGCAGCGTAGTCGGGCCCCGGGGCACTGAAGCTTTCTTT
TRBV4-1,many,TRBJ2-7,-,CASSEAGPSYEQYF,TGCGCCAGCAGCGAAGCCGGGCCATCCTACGAGCAGTACTTC
TRBV7-2,many,TRBJ1-5,-,CASSGSRDQPQHF,TGTGCCAGCAGCGGCAGCAGGGATCAGCCCCAGCATTTT
TRBV7-2,many,TRBJ2-5,-,CASSSGTIQETQYF,TGTGCCAGCAGCTCTGGGACAATTCAAGAGACCCAGTACTTC
TRBV4-3,many,TRBJ1-2,-,CASSQGVSYNYGYTF,TGCGCCAGCAGCCAAGGTGTCAGCTATAACTATGGCTACACCTTC
TRBV3-1,many,TRBJ2-5,-,CASSQMSGEETQYF,TGTGCCAGCAGCCAAATGTCCGGGGAGGAGACCCAGTACTTC
TRBV5-1,many,TRBJ2-7,-,CASSLVSGSYEQYF,TGCGCCAGCAGCTTGGTTAGCGGCTCCTACGAGCAGTACTTC
TRBV3-1,many,TRBJ1-5,-,CASSQGTGDQPQHF,TGTGCCAGCAGCCAAGGGACGGGAGATCAGCCCCAGCATTTT
TRBV6-2/TRBV6-3,many,TRBJ2-5,TRBD1,CASEPRTGVRETQYF,TGTGCCAGCGAACCAAGGACAGGGGTTCGGGAGACCCAGTACTTC
TRBV18,many,TRBJ2-1,-,CASSGETNNEQFF,TGTGCCAGCTCAGGTGAAACGAACAATGAGCAGTTCTTC
TRBV7-2,many,TRBJ1-2,-,CASSFRPNGYTF,TGTGCCAGCAGCTTTCGCCCGAATGGCTACACCTTC
TRBV7-2,-,TRBJ2-5,TRBD2,CASSLRGASETQYF,TGTGCCAGCAGCTTGCGGGGGGCCTCGGAGACCCAGTACTTC